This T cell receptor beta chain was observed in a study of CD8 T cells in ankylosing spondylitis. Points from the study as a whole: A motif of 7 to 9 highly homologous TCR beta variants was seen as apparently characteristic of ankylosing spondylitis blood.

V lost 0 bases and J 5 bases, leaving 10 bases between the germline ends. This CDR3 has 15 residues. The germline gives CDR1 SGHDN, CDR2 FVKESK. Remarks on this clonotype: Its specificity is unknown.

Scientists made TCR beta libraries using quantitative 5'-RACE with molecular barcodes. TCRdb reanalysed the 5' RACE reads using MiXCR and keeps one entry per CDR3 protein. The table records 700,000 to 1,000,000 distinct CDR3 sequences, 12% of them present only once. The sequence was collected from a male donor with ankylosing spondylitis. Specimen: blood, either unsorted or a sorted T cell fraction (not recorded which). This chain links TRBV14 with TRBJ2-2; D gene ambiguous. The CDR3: CASSQDGLRTGELFF. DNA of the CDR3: TGTGCCAGCAGCCAAGACGGGCTAAGGACCGGGGAGCTGTTTTTT.